The 26 T cell receptor beta chains reported below all come from one sample, sequenced in a study of cytomegalovirus exposure and HLA in healthy donors. The PCR contained 60 Vbeta and 13 Jbeta primers. The protocol was immunoSEQ multiplex PCR, while the TCRdb copy is restricted to in-frame clones and leaves out a portion. The sample has 150,000 to 200,000 clones, roughly 80% seen once. Sequencing used PBMCs. These receptors all come from a female donor in good health and CMV-seronegative.

The chain couples TRBV9 to TRBJ2-2; TRBD2 might be the D (6 bases). The germline V and J ends were trimmed by 3 bases and 2 bases, with 8 bases remaining between them. The CDR3 has 14 amino acids. Germline V gene lookup returns CDR1 SGDLS and CDR2 YYNGEE. Here the CDR3 reads CASSAGGNTGELFF. The CDR3 region has the DNA TGTGCCAGCAGCGCCGGGGGTAACACCGGGGAGCTGTTTTTT.

This clone was counted a few times. The chain links TRBV2 to TRBJ2-2, with 10 nucleotides matching TRBD1. The CDR3 contains 14 residues. Germline values: CDR1 SNHLY, CDR2 FYNNEI. The trim removed 10 bases at V and 4 bases at J, leaving 6 bases unmatched. The CDR3 DNA is TGTGCCAAAGGGGGACAGGGGCGCACCGGGGAGCTGTTTTTT. Amino acids: CAKGGQGRTGELFF.

The chain joins TRBV5-1 to TRBJ1-3, with 7 bases lining up with TRBD1. CDR1 is SGHRS and CDR2 is YFSETQ in the germline V gene. V lost 4 bases and J lost 4; bases outside the gene matches: 11. The CDR3 is made up of 16 amino acids. The DNA for the CDR3 is TGCGCCAGCAGCCGGACTGGAGAGGGGGCAGGAAACACCATATATTTT. Encoded protein: CASSRTGEGAGNTIYF. The variable domain in full, completed from reference TRBV5-1 and TRBJ1-3, reads KAGVTQTPRYLIKTRGQQVTLSCSPISGHRSVSWYQQTPGQGLQFLFEYFSETQRNKGNFPGRFSGRQFSNSRSEMNVSTLELGDSALYLCASSRTGEGAGNTIYFGEGSWLTVV.

This chain connects TRBV4-1 to TRBJ1-4; D is possibly TRBD1 (5 bases). In germline, CDR1 is MGHRA, CDR2 YSYEKL. CDR3 length: 14 amino acids. Trimming removed 2 bases at V and 7 bases at J, with 11 bases between. CDR3 bases: TGCGCCAGCAGCCAACGGGGCGGGAGTGAAAAACTGTTTTTT. Protein sequence: CASSQRGGSEKLFF.

The V and J genes are TRBV4-1 and TRBJ1-1, with D tentatively TRBD1 (6 bases). Germline V CDR1 and CDR2: MGHRA, YSYEKL. The germline V and J ends were trimmed by 2 bases and 0 bases, with 13 bases remaining between them. The CDR3 has 16 residues. The CDR3 coding sequence is TGCGCCAGCAGCCAAATCCATGAGGGGGTGAACACTGAAGCTTTCTTT. Translated: CASSQIHEGVNTEAFF.

The CDR3 DNA reads as TGTGCCAGCAGTCTCCCCCGGGGTCATGGCACAGATACGCAGTATTTT. Translation gives CASSLPRGHGTDTQYF. The chain employs TRBV27 and TRBJ2-3, with D perhaps matching TRBD2 (5 bases). The length of the CDR3 is 16 residues. The germline V gene encodes CDR1 MNHEY and CDR2 SMNVEV (reference sequence). V was clipped by 5 bases and J by 1 base, with 16 bases between them.

Only a few counts were recorded for this clone. The identical CDR3 is also encoded by other nucleotide sequences in the sample. The chain uses TRBV6-1 and TRBJ2-7; 8 bases are shared with TRBD1. The ends lost 4 bases at V and 2 bases at J; junction bases unmatched: 4. Germline CDR1 is MNHNS and CDR2 is SASEGT. The CDR3 length is 14 residues. CDR3 in DNA: TGTGCCAGCAGTGGACAGGGGCTGACCTACGAGCAGTACTTC. Its translation is CASSGQGLTYEQYF.

The chain recombines TRBV5-6 with TRBJ2-7; perhaps TRBD2 as D (5 bases). Deletions cut 7 bases from V and 7 bases from J, with 21 bases between. CDR1 is SGHDT, CDR2 YYEEEE, per germline. The length of the CDR3 is 14 residues. CDR3 coding DNA: TGTGCCAGCTCAAAGCGGCTGGTGGTTAATGAGCAGTACTTC. It specifies CASSKRLVVNEQYF.

This chain joins TRBV27 and TRBJ2-2, with TRBD2 matching 12 bases. CDR3 size: 15 residues. The V gene end was trimmed by 7 bases and the J gene end by 2 bases; junction bases not matched to a gene: 2. In germline, CDR1 is MNHEY, CDR2 SMNVEV (reference sequence). DNA for the CDR3: TGTGCCAGCACTAGCGGGGGGGCCAACACCGGGGAGCTGTTTTTT. It encodes CASTSGGANTGELFF.

This sequence joins TRBV5-8 and TRBJ2-1, with 15 nucleotides matching TRBD2. Germline CDR1 is SGHTS and CDR2 is YDEGEE. CDR3 length: 16 amino acids. Trimming cost V 4 bases and J 5 bases; bases outside gene matches: 4. DNA for the CDR3: TGTGCCAGCAGCCCCGGGACTAGCGGGAGGAACAATGAGCAGTTCTTC. Protein sequence: CASSPGTSGRNNEQFF.

This clone was seen only a few times. The chain uses TRBV18 and TRBJ1-6, with 11 bases fitting TRBD1. The CDR3 sequence is 14 residues long. The V segment lost 4 bases and the J segment 8 bases; nucleotides outside the gene matches: 1. The germline V gene has CDR1 KGHSH and CDR2 LQKENI. The CDR3 region has the DNA TGTGCCAGCTCACAGGGACAGGGGGATTCACCCCTCCACTTT. This gives the protein CASSQGQGDSPLHF. Full variable domain (missing parts from reference TRBV18 and TRBJ1-6): NAGVMQNPRHLVRRRGQEARLRCSPMKGHSHVYWYRQLPEEGLKFMVYLQKENIIDESGMPKERFSAEFPKEGPSILRIQQVVRGDSAAYFCASSQGQGDSPLHFGNGTRLTVT.

V is TRBV6-1 and J is TRBJ2-3; 11 nucleotides line up with TRBD2. Trimming removed 10 bases from V and 6 bases from J; junction bases left unmatched: 9. The CDR3 runs 14 residues. Germline-derived CDR1 and CDR2 are MNHNS and SASEGT. Written as DNA, the CDR3 is TGTGCCACCACAGTAGCGGGAGGGTCGGATACGCAGTATTTT. Translating gives CATTVAGGSDTQYF.

Comment on this clone: One junction end does not reproduce the germline sequence, and a read error may be involved. CDR3 amino acids: CASSFGPLREQYF. As DNA, the CDR3 is TGTGCTAGCAGCTTCGGTCCCCTGCGGGAGCAGTACTTC. The gene calls are TRBV7-7 and TRBJ2-7; D not certain. CDR3 size: 13 residues. Germline loops: CDR1 SSHAT, CDR2 FNYEAQ (reference sequence).

For this clone: The junction and the germline gene differ at one end; a read error may be behind it. The rearrangement joins TRBV30 to TRBJ1-5; TRBD1 agrees at 9 bases. The CDR3 covers 15 residues. Per the germline V gene, CDR1 is GTSNPN and CDR2 is SVGIG (reference sequence). Here the CDR3 reads CAWSVRDRANRPQHF. CDR3 DNA: TGTGCCTGGAGTGTAAGGGACAGGGCAAATCGGCCCCAGCATTTT.

This chain uses TRBV18 with TRBJ2-3; D unclear. The CDR3 has 14 residues. The germline V gene has CDR1 KGHSH and CDR2 LQKENI. Trimming pared 0 bases from V and 0 bases from J, leaving 4 bases between. CDR3 region: CASSPPLSTDTQYF. The CDR3 DNA reads as TGTGCCAGCTCACCACCCCTAAGCACAGATACGCAGTATTTT.

This rearrangement joins TRBV30 to TRBJ2-3, with a weak D call TRBD2 (5 bases). The CDR3 has 16 residues. The germline V and J ends were trimmed by 0 bases and 3 bases, with 16 bases remaining between them. Germline CDR1 and CDR2: GTSNPN and SVGIG (reference sequence). The CDR3 here is CAWSVRRQSGTDTQYF. The CDR3 region has the DNA TGTGCCTGGAGTGTACGGCGGCAGAGCGGAACAGATACGCAGTATTTT.

With regard to this clone: A junction boundary mismatches the germline segment, possibly from a read error. Other DNA variants within this sample encode the same CDR3. V gene TRBV4-2 combines with J gene TRBJ2-6, with D possibly matching TRBD2 (7 bases). CDR1 and CDR2 (germline): LGHNA, YNFKEQ. The CDR3 is 15 amino acids. This chain's CDR3 is CASSQVSRGANVLTF. CDR3 DNA sequence: TGTGCCAGCAGCCAAGTCTCCCGGGGGGCCAACGTCCTGACTTTT.

The chain employs TRBV21-1 and TRBJ2-7; TRBD1 is the table's D call and was not checked against the DNA. TRBV21-1 is annotated as a pseudogene. CDR3 length: 15 amino acids. As DNA, the CDR3 is TGTGCCAGCAGCACCTCCGACAGGAAGGTGGACGAGCAGTACTTC. As protein: CASSTSDRKVDEQYF.

The chain recombines TRBV6-1 with TRBJ2-7; D gene uncertain. Trimming stripped 0 bases from V and 0 bases from J, with 15 bases between. The CDR3 has 17 amino acids. The germline gives CDR1 MNHNS, CDR2 SASEGT. In DNA, the CDR3 is TGTGCCAGCAGTGAAGCAAGAGTAGCCCTTATCTCCTACGAGCAGTACTTC. This translates into CASSEARVALISYEQYF.

J is TRBJ1-5 and V is TRBV11-2; TRBD1 is a possible D gene (6 bases). V lost 1 base, J lost 4 bases, and 8 bases lay in between. This CDR3 has 14 amino acids. CDR1 is SGHAT, CDR2 FQNNGV, per germline. The CDR3 sequence is CASSLGGGNQPQHF. DNA of the CDR3: TGTGCCAGCAGCTTAGGAGGGGGAAATCAGCCCCAGCATTTT.

This clone occurred a few times. The chain combines TRBV28 with TRBJ2-7; no firm D call. The V end lost 3 bases, the J end lost 6 bases, and 9 bases lay between the germline ends. The germline V gene has CDR1 MDHEN and CDR2 SYDVKM. The CDR3 consists of 12 residues. CDR3 amino acids: CASSFYGSEQYF. Here the CDR3 DNA reads TGTGCCAGCAGTTTCTACGGTAGCGAGCAGTACTTC.

This clone was seen a handful of times. The V call is TRBV7-8, the J call TRBJ1-6; 8 nucleotides match TRBD1. The CDR3 sequence is 17 residues long. Per germline, CDR1 SGHVS and CDR2 FQNEAQ. Trimming took 5 bases from V and 4 from J; bases not matched to a gene: 10. CDR3 protein: CASSPPGTGYYNSPLHF. For the CDR3, the DNA is TGTGCCAGCAGCCCCCCGGGGACAGGCTATTATAATTCACCCCTCCACTTT.

V and J are TRBV27 and TRBJ2-7, with TRBD1 identical over 8 bases. J lost 3 bases, V lost 4 bases, and 8 bases had no gene match. The CDR3 is made up of 15 amino acids. Germline V gene lookup returns CDR1 MNHEY and CDR2 SMNVEV (reference sequence). CDR3 DNA sequence: TGTGCCAGCAGTTCGTCACAGGGGGTAGGCTACGAGCAGTACTTC. Translation gives CASSSSQGVGYEQYF.

The chain uses TRBV29-1 and TRBJ1-2, with 9 positions matching TRBD1. With V trimmed by 6 bases and J by 6 bases, 11 bases remained unmatched. In germline, CDR1 is SQVTM, CDR2 ANQGSEA. The CDR3 has 14 amino acids. Written as DNA, the CDR3 is TGCAGCGTGATACAGGGGGCGAGTTACGATGGCTACACCTTC. Residues: CSVIQGASYDGYTF.

The chain is built from TRBV5-4 and TRBJ1-6, with 10 bases aligning to TRBD1. V shed 0 bases, J shed 2 bases, and the junction held 5 bases outside the gene matches. CDR1 is SGHNT and CDR2 is YYREEE in the germline V gene (reference sequence). There are 18 residues in the CDR3. Here the CDR3 reads CASSLAPGTGAYNSPLHF. As DNA, the CDR3 is TGTGCCAGCAGCTTGGCGCCCGGGACAGGGGCCTATAATTCACCCCTCCACTTT.

The chain combines TRBV10-3 with TRBJ2-1; no reliable D call. The germline gives CDR1 ENHRY, CDR2 SYGVKD. The CDR3 totals 12 residues. V lost 2 bases to trimming and J lost 5 bases, with 4 bases between them. The CDR3 protein is CAISEINNEQFF. CDR3 DNA sequence: TGTGCCATCAGTGAGATCAACAATGAGCAGTTCTTC.